Here is one T cell receptor beta chain with its context. Antigen unknown. Time point reported: persistent/refractory GD, antithyroid drugs over 5 years with positive TRAb. Researchers made the TCR library from RNA that was extracted from PBMCs. Germline V gene lookup returns CDR1 MRHNA and CDR2 SNTAGT. Germline trimming cut 7 bases from V and 7 bases from J; bases unmatched to any gene: 7. This CDR3 is 14 amino acids long. The data stem from a study of regulatory T cells in long-lasting Graves disease. Study summary: The definition of persistent Graves' disease was over 5 years of antithyroid drugs with positive TSH receptor antibodies.

The study, taken as a whole, reports: Accuracy was possibly reduced by small sample size.

The authors built TCR beta libraries using iRepertoire HTBI primers and Arm-PCR of CDR3 regions. One entry per CDR3 protein, called by TCRdb with MiXCR from the multiplex PCR reads. This sample carries around 450,000 distinct CDR3 sequences, 20% to 25% of them seen once, and the ten largest clones take roughly 7.7%. This chain uses TRBV6-4 with TRBJ1-5; 10 nucleotides agree with TRBD1. The receptor comes from a female donor with Graves disease. The sample was peripheral blood mononuclear cells (PBMCs), taken when the disease was refractory, from a patient treated with antithyroid drugs. The CDR3 DNA follows: TGTGCCAGCAATTCGGACAGGGGGGGACAGCCCCAGCATTTT. Translating it yields CASNSDRGGQPQHF.